Presented here are 18 T cell receptor beta chains from one specimen sequenced in a study of CD8 T cells in ankylosing spondylitis. Findings and limits, study-wide: Several highly homologous variants formed a TCR beta motif that appeared characteristic of ankylosing spondylitis blood.

TCRdb analysed the 5' RACE reads with MiXCR anew, one entry per CDR3 protein. The sample has 200,000 to 250,000 distinct CDR3 sequences, roughly 18% seen once. These receptors lack a known antigen. Sequencing was performed on blood, either unsorted or a sorted T cell fraction (not recorded which). The receptors come from a male donor with ankylosing spondylitis.

V is TRBV6-1 and J is TRBJ2-7; D remains ambiguous. CDR1 MNHNS and CDR2 SASEGT come from the germline V gene. There are 13 residues in the CDR3. The ends were cut back, 0 bases at V and 4 bases at J, with 7 bases in the middle. The CDR3 reads CASSEAVVYEQYF. For the CDR3, the DNA is TGTGCCAGCAGTGAAGCGGTTGTTTACGAGCAGTACTTC.

This clonotype was counted only a few times. The chain links TRBV4-3 to TRBJ2-3, with 7 bases lining up with TRBD2. In germline, CDR1 is LGHNA, CDR2 YSLEER. The CDR3 spans 16 residues. The V and J ends lost 0 bases and 2 bases, in that order; junction bases with no gene match: 5. CDR3 DNA sequence: TGCGCCAGCAGCCAAGACCCCGGACTAGTCACAGATACGCAGTATTTT. It yields the protein CASSQDPGLVTDTQYF.

This clonotype came up many times. Written as DNA, the CDR3 is TGTGCCAGCACTCTACGGGGACTTCACAATGAGCAGTTCTTC. Protein: CASTLRGLHNEQFF. The genes are TRBV12-3 or TRBV12-4 and TRBJ2-1; D perhaps matches TRBD2 (6 bases). CDR3 length: 14 amino acids. V was shortened by 7 bases and J by 5 bases, with 15 bases between the two germline ends.

This chain uses TRBV12-3 or TRBV12-4 with TRBJ2-7; the match to TRBD2 covers 10 bases. V trimming: 3 bases; J trimming: 1 base; junction bases outside the gene matches: 12. The CDR3 sequence is 18 residues long. In nucleotides, the CDR3 is TGTGCCAGCAGTTTCTGGTCTAGCGGGAGTCGAGTTTCCTACGAGCAGTACTTC. It encodes CASSFWSSGSRVSYEQYF.

The V call is TRBV10-1, the J call TRBJ1-5; TRBD1 is a possible D gene (5 bases). CDR1 is WNHNN, CDR2 SYGVQD, per germline (reference sequence). V was clipped by 5 bases and J by 0 bases, with 26 bases between them. CDR3 length equals 20 residues. Written as DNA, the CDR3 is TGCGCCAGCAGTCTCAACGGCGGGACGCGGCACTTCTATAGCAATCAGCCCCAGCATTTT. Translating gives CASSLNGGTRHFYSNQPQHF.

In its sample, this clonotype was seen many times. V and J are TRBV6-5 and TRBJ1-1; the D gene is possibly TRBD1 (6 bases). Germline V gene data show CDR1 as MNHEY and CDR2 as SVGAGI. The CDR3 totals 13 residues. Trimming removed 7 bases from V and 5 bases from J, with 14 bases in between. The CDR3 region is CASTETGGTEAFF. The CDR3 DNA follows: TGTGCCAGCACCGAGACAGGTGGGACTGAAGCTTTCTTT.

The CDR3 nucleotides read TGCGCCAGCAGCCAAGAGCGCCGGCGAAACACTGAAGCTTTCTTT. Translated, it gives CASSQERRRNTEAFF. V and J are TRBV4-1 and TRBJ1-1; no clear D. The CDR3 loop spans 15 amino acids. The ends were cut back, 0 bases at V and 2 bases at J, with 10 bases in the middle. Per the germline V gene, CDR1 is MGHRA and CDR2 is YSYEKL.

This rearrangement joins TRBV25-1 to TRBJ2-3, with 13 bases matching TRBD2. Looked up from germline, CDR1 is MGHDK and CDR2 is SYGVNS. Trimming cost V 2 bases and J 5 bases; bases outside gene matches: 4. This CDR3 spans 16 amino acids. The CDR3 region is CASSERLAGGGDTQYF. DNA of the CDR3: TGTGCCAGCAGTGAACGACTAGCGGGAGGTGGAGATACGCAGTATTTT.

The CDR3 protein is CASSYVPNTEAFF. CDR3 nucleotide sequence: TGTGCCAGCAGCTATGTACCGAACACTGAAGCTTTCTTT. J is TRBJ1-1 and V is TRBV7-9, with unresolved D. The germline V gene has CDR1 SEHNR and CDR2 FQNEAQ (reference sequence). The CDR3 has 13 amino acids. Trimming took 4 bases from V and 1 from J, leaving 7 bases between them. The full variable domain, with the rest looked up from reference TRBV7-9 and TRBJ1-1, is DTGVSQNPRHKITKRGQNVTFRCDPISEHNRLYWYRQTLGQGPEFLTYFQNEAQLEKSRLLSDRFSAERPKGSFSTLEIQRTEQGDSAMYLCASSYVPNTEAFFGQGTRLTVV.

This clonotype has just a few counts. CDR3 in DNA: TGTGCCATCCTGGGACAGCAAAACTATGGCTACACCTTC. Encoded protein: CAILGQQNYGYTF. The chain combines TRBV10-3 with TRBJ1-2; TRBD1 matches 7 bases. V shed 8 bases, J shed 2 bases, and the junction held 5 bases outside the gene matches. From germline, CDR1 is ENHRY and CDR2 SYGVKD. The CDR3 sequence is 13 residues long.

The sample holds many counts of this clonotype. The chain employs TRBV5-1 and TRBJ1-1; 7 nucleotides align to TRBD1. The V gene's germline CDR1 is SGHRS and CDR2 YFSETQ. This CDR3 region has 15 residues. The V segment lost 4 bases and the J segment 0 bases; nucleotides outside the gene matches: 6. This CDR3 is CASSADRDLNTEAFF. The CDR3, as DNA: TGCGCCAGCAGCGCTGACAGGGACCTGAACACTGAAGCTTTCTTT.

Only a few counts were recorded for this clonotype. The J gene is TRBJ2-7, the V gene TRBV20-1, with 9 bases aligning to TRBD1. Per the germline V gene, CDR1 is DFQATT and CDR2 is SNEGSKA (reference sequence). Trimming removed 5 bases from V and 1 base from J; junction bases left unmatched: 6. The CDR3 sequence is 14 residues long. CDR3 bases: TGCAGTGCTCAGGACAGGGGTTTATCCTACGAGCAGTACTTC. Translation: CSAQDRGLSYEQYF.

This clonotype showed up just a few times. The junction shows a germline mismatch at one end, possibly a read error. The chain couples TRBV7-7 to TRBJ2-3, with TRBD1 identical over 10 bases. This CDR3 contains 14 residues. CDR1 is SSHAT and CDR2 is FNYEAQ in the germline V gene (reference sequence). This CDR3 reads CASSQTGGPDTQYF. CDR3 in DNA: TGTGCTAGCAGCCAGACAGGGGGCCCAGATACGCAGTATTTT. The full variable domain, rest sourced from reference TRBV7-7 and TRBJ2-3, is GAGVSQSPRYKVTKRGQDVTLRCDPISSHATLYWYQQALGQGPEFLTYFNYEAQPDKSGLPSDRFSAERPEGSISTLTIQRTEQRDSAMYRCASSQTGGPDTQYFGPGTRLTVL.

Only a few counts were recorded for this clonotype. V usage is TRBV15 and J usage is TRBJ2-5; 8 bases are shared with TRBD1. The V gene end was trimmed by 3 bases and the J gene end by 4 bases; junction bases not matched to a gene: 13. CDR3 size: 17 residues. Germline V lookup: CDR1 LNHNV, CDR2 YYDKDF (reference sequence). The CDR3 loop reads CATSRTRDRMGAETQYF. CDR3 sequence (DNA): TGTGCCACCAGCAGGACCAGGGACAGGATGGGGGCAGAGACCCAGTACTTC.

The chain uses TRBV4-1 and TRBJ2-2, with 7 bases matching TRBD2. The J segment lost 4 bases and the V segment lost 0 bases, leaving 11 bases of the junction unmatched. The CDR3 spans 18 residues. The germline gives CDR1 MGHRA, CDR2 YSYEKL. The CDR3: CASSQEPLLAASTGELFF. The CDR3 nucleotides read TGCGCCAGCAGCCAAGAACCCCTCCTAGCGGCGAGCACCGGGGAGCTGTTTTTT.

This clonotype was counted a few times. This sequence joins TRBV4-3 and TRBJ2-2; D gene ambiguous. Trimming pared 0 bases from V and 4 bases from J, leaving 12 bases between. Germline CDR1 and CDR2: LGHNA and YSLEER. The CDR3 loop spans 16 amino acids. In DNA form, the CDR3 reads TGCGCCAGCAGCCAAGATGGAGCAGGAATCACCGGGGAGCTGTTTTTT. It encodes CASSQDGAGITGELFF.

This clonotype has just a few counts. The genes are TRBV7-2 and TRBJ2-1, with 7 bases identical to TRBD2. CDR1 SGHTA and CDR2 FQGNSA come from the germline V gene. The V segment lost 1 base and the J segment 4 bases; nucleotides outside the gene matches: 7. This CDR3 is built from 16 residues. CDR3 coding DNA: TGTGCCAGCAGCTTAGGGGCGGGAGCCGGATACAATGAGCAGTTCTTC. This translates into CASSLGAGAGYNEQFF.

The rearrangement uses TRBV7-9 and TRBJ2-1; TRBD2 agrees at 15 bases. The CDR3 covers 17 residues. CDR1 is SEHNR and CDR2 is FQNEAQ in the germline V gene (reference sequence). J was trimmed by 4 bases and V by 5 bases; bases with no gene match: 6. CDR3 residues: CASSRTSGGDRYNEQFF. The DNA for the CDR3 is TGTGCCAGCAGCAGGACTAGCGGGGGGGACCGTTACAATGAGCAGTTCTTC.